The 17 T cell receptor beta chains below all came from one sample that was sequenced in a study of T cell responses to AZD1222 COVID-19 vaccine. The method was immunoSEQ multiplex PCR; TCRdb's version includes in-frame clones alone and lacks a portion of them. The repertoire has roughly 60,000 clones, around 83% of them found once; the top ten carry around 20%. The sample in question was peripheral blood, obtained on day 0 of AZD1222 vaccination. These TCRs come from an adult in good health.

The V and J genes are TRBV6-6 and TRBJ1-2, with a tentative D call TRBD1 (6 bases). CDR1 is MNHNY, CDR2 SVGAGI, per germline (reference sequence). V lost 5 bases and J 4 bases, leaving 17 bases between the germline ends. The CDR3 has 15 residues. CDR3 in amino acids: CASSAVGAQGYGYTF. The CDR3 nucleotides read TGTGCCAGCAGTGCTGTGGGGGCGCAGGGCTATGGCTACACCTTC.

The rearrangement uses TRBV27 and TRBJ1-5; 7 nucleotides match TRBD1. Germline loops: CDR1 MNHEY, CDR2 SMNVEV (reference sequence). The CDR3 runs 15 residues. V shed 1 base and J 5 bases; nucleotides not matched to a gene: 5. The CDR3 here is CASSLFGQVDQPQHF. CDR3 DNA sequence: TGTGCCAGCAGTTTATTTGGACAGGTAGATCAGCCCCAGCATTTT.

The CDR3 nucleotides read TGTGCCAGCAGCTTAACACAAGAGACCGGGGAGCTGTTTTTT. It yields the protein CASSLTQETGELFF. The chain recombines TRBV11-3 with TRBJ2-2; the D is unclear. CDR3 length: 14 amino acids. The germline V gene encodes CDR1 SGHNT and CDR2 YENEEA. Trimming took 2 bases from V and 5 from J, leaving 9 bases between them.

This clone was seen only once. This sequence joins TRBV7-9 and TRBJ1-2; TRBD1 is a possible D gene (5 bases). Per the germline V gene, CDR1 is SEHNR and CDR2 is FQNEAQ (reference sequence). The CDR3 runs to 14 residues. The germline V and J ends were trimmed by 0 bases and 7 bases, with 12 bases remaining between them. Here the CDR3 reads CASSLAGGLGGYTF. CDR3 bases: TGTGCCAGCAGCTTAGCTGGGGGTTTAGGTGGCTACACCTTC.

The chain employs TRBV7-2 and TRBJ1-4; D unresolved. This CDR3 comprises 14 residues. The V gene lost 1 base and the J gene lost 4 bases, with 7 bases spanning the gap. From germline, CDR1 is SGHTA and CDR2 FQGNSA. The CDR3 nucleotides are TGTGCCAGCAGCTTAGACGGCTATAATGAAAAACTGTTTTTT. Amino acids: CASSLDGYNEKLFF.

The rearrangement uses TRBV7-2 and TRBJ2-6, with D unclear. CDR3 length: 15 amino acids. Germline CDR1 reads SGHTA; CDR2 reads FQGNSA. The V end was cut by 1 base, the J end by 0 bases, with 4 bases between. Written as DNA, the CDR3 is TGTGCCAGCAGCTTAGACCTCTCTGGGGCCAACGTCCTGACTTTC. Translated, it gives CASSLDLSGANVLTF.

The chain combines TRBV19 with TRBJ1-5; no reliable D call. CDR3 length: 16 amino acids. V dropped 4 bases and J dropped 0 bases, with 13 bases sitting between them. Looked up from germline, CDR1 is LNHDA and CDR2 is SQIVND (reference sequence). Here the CDR3 reads CASSKRTGYSNQPQHF. The DNA for the CDR3 is TGTGCCAGTAGTAAACGGACGGGATATAGCAATCAGCCCCAGCATTTT.

V gene TRBV6-6 combines with J gene TRBJ1-2, with TRBD1 identical over 9 bases. In germline, CDR1 is MNHNY, CDR2 SVGAGI (reference sequence). After removal of 5 bases from V and 7 bases from J, the junction contained 8 bases not matched to a gene. The CDR3 consists of 14 residues. CDR3 amino acids: CASSQSGTGPGYTF. Here the CDR3 DNA reads TGTGCCAGCAGTCAATCCGGGACAGGGCCTGGCTACACCTTC.

The V and J genes are TRBV6-6 and TRBJ2-7; 11 nucleotides agree with TRBD1. Looked up from germline, CDR1 is MNHNY and CDR2 is SVGAGI (reference sequence). V was pared by 7 bases and J by 4 bases, with 9 bases of the junction left unmatched. The CDR3 loop spans 15 amino acids. CDR3 amino acids: CASNAWGTGGYEQYV. In DNA, the CDR3 is TGTGCCAGCAACGCCTGGGGGACAGGGGGGTACGAGCAGTACGTC.

The chain has TRBV7-9 and TRBJ2-1; 13 bases agree with TRBD2. V was clipped by 5 bases and J by 10 bases; unmatched bases: 8. The CDR3 runs to 15 residues. CDR1 is SEHNR and CDR2 is FQNEAQ in the germline V gene (reference sequence). Written as DNA, the CDR3 is TGTGCCAGCAGCCCCCAGGGACTAGCGGGACTAGAGCAGTTCTTC. The encoded protein is CASSPQGLAGLEQFF.

V gene TRBV19 combines with J gene TRBJ2-3; 8 bases fit TRBD2. V dropped 2 bases and J dropped 3; count of bases not matched to a gene: 4. CDR1 LNHDA and CDR2 SQIVND come from the germline V gene (reference sequence). The CDR3 contains 15 residues. The CDR3 spells CASSISGRGTDTQYF. CDR3 in DNA: TGTGCCAGTAGTATAAGCGGGAGAGGTACAGATACGCAGTATTTT.

The chain carries TRBV4-2 and TRBJ2-5, with TRBD2 identical over 8 bases. Germline CDR1 reads LGHNA; CDR2 reads YNFKEQ. This CDR3 has 19 residues. J gave up 5 bases and V 0 bases, and 17 bases lay outside the gene matches. CDR3 loop: CASSQDMGGGAGVAETQYF. CDR3 bases: TGTGCCAGCAGCCAAGATATGGGGGGGGGAGCGGGAGTCGCGGAGACCCAGTACTTC.

The chain employs TRBV19 and TRBJ2-3; 7 bases agree with TRBD2. From germline, CDR1 is LNHDA and CDR2 SQIVND (reference sequence). V was pared by 4 bases and J by 6 bases, with 10 bases of the junction left unmatched. The CDR3 runs to 15 residues. This chain's CDR3 is CASSTLGRGMDTQYF. The CDR3 DNA is TGTGCCAGTAGTACCTTGGGGAGGGGTATGGATACGCAGTATTTT.

This chain links TRBV19 with TRBJ1-1; 11 nucleotides match TRBD1. The CDR3 loop spans 16 amino acids. V gave up 8 bases and J gave up 5 bases; unmatched junction bases: 13. The germline V gene has CDR1 LNHDA and CDR2 SQIVND (reference sequence). This CDR3 is CASRSRTGGLWTEAFF. DNA of the CDR3: TGTGCCAGTCGCTCGCGGACAGGGGGCCTGTGGACTGAAGCTTTCTTT.

J is TRBJ2-7 and V is TRBV11-2, with D tentatively TRBD2 (6 bases). V was trimmed by 2 bases and J by 6 bases, leaving 29 bases between them. Germline CDR1 SGHAT, CDR2 FQNNGV. The CDR3 extends over 19 amino acids. CDR3 DNA sequence: TGTGCCAGCAGCTTAACTTTCAGCGGGTTTTCGGGTAAGTTTCGCGAGCAGTACTTC. It specifies CASSLTFSGFSGKFREQYF.

The chain joins TRBV3-1 (or the pseudogene TRBV3-2) to TRBJ1-3; weak D call: TRBD1 (5 bases). Germline CDR1 and CDR2: LGHDT and YNNKEL (reference sequence). This CDR3 spans 16 amino acids. Deletions cut 3 bases from V and 0 bases from J, with 12 bases between. In DNA form, the CDR3 reads TGTGCCAGCAGCCAGTACCCTCAGGGCTCTGGAAACACCATATATTTT. Amino acid sequence: CASSQYPQGSGNTIYF.

This clone was detected once. The genes are TRBV11-3 and TRBJ2-1; TRBD2 might be the D (5 bases). This CDR3 is built from 13 residues. Germline V gene sequence: CDR1 SGHNT, CDR2 YENEEA. Trimming stripped 6 bases from V and 7 bases from J, with 13 bases between. As DNA, the CDR3 is TGTGCCAGCAGGTCAGGAACGGGAAATGAGCAGTTCTTC. This gives the protein CASRSGTGNEQFF.